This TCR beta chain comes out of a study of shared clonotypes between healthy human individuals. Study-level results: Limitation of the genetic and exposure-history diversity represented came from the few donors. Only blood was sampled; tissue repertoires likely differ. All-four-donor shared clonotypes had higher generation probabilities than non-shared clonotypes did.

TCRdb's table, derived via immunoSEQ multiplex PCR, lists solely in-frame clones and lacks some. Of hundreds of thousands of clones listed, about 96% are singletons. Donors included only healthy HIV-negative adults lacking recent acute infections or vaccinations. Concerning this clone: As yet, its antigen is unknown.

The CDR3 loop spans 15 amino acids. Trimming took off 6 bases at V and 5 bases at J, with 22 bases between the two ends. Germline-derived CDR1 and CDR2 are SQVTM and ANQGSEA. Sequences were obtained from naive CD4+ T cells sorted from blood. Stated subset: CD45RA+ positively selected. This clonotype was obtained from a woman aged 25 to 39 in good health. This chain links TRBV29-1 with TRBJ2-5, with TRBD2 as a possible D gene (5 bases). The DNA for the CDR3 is TGCAGCGTCCCCACCTCCCGAACTAGTTTGGAGACCCAGTACTTC. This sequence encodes CSVPTSRTSLETQYF.